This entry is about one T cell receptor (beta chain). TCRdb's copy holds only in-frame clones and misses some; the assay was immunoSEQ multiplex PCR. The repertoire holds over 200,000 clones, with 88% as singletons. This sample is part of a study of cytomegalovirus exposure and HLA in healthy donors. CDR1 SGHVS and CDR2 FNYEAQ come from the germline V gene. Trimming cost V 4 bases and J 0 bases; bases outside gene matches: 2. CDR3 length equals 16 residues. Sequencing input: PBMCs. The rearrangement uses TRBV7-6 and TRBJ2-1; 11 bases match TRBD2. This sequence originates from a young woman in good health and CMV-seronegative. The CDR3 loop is CASSYTSGSSYNEQFF. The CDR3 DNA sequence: TGTGCCAGCAGCTACACTAGCGGGAGCTCCTACAATGAGCAGTTCTTC. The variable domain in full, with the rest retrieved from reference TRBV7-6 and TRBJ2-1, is GAGVSQSPRYKVTKRGQDVALRCDPISGHVSLYWYRQALGQGPEFLTYFNYEAQQDKSGLPNDRFSAERPEGSISTLTIQRTEQRDSAMYRCASSYTSGSSYNEQFFGPGTRLTVL.